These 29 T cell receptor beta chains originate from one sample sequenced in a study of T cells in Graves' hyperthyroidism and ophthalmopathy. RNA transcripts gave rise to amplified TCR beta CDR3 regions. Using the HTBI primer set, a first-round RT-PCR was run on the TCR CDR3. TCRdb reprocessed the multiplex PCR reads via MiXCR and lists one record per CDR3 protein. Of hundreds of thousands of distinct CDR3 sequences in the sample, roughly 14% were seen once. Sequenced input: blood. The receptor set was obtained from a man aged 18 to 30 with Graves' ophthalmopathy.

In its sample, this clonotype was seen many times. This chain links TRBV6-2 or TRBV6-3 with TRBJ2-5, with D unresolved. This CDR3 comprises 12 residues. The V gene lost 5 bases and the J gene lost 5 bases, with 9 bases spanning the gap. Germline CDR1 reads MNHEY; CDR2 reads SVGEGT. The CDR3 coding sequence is TGTGCCAGCAGTGTATCGTCGGAGACCCAGTACTTC. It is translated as CASSVSSETQYF.

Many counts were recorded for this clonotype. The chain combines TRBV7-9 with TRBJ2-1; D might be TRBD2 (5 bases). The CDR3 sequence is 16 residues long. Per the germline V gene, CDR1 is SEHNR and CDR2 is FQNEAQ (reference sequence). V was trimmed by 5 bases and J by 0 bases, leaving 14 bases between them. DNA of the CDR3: TGTGCCAGCAGCCTTCTAGCCGGGGACTCCTACAATGAGCAGTTCTTC. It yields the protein CASSLLAGDSYNEQFF.

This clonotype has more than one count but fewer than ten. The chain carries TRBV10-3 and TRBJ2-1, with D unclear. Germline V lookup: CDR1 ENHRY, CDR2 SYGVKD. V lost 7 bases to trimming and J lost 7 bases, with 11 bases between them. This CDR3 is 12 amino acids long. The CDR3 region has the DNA TGTGCCATCATGAGTAGCACGAATGAGCAGTTCTTC. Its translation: CAIMSSTNEQFF.

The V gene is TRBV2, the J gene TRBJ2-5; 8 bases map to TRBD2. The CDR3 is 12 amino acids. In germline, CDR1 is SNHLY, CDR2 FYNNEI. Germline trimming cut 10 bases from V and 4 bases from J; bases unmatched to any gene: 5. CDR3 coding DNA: TGTGCCAAAGTAGCGGGGAGAGAGACCCAGTACTTC. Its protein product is CAKVAGRETQYF.

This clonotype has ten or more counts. The CDR3 region has the DNA TGCGCCAGCAGCCAAGAAAGTAGCGGCACCTACAATGAGCAGTTCTTC. Translation gives CASSQESSGTYNEQFF. The chain uses TRBV4-1 and TRBJ2-1; a possible D gene is TRBD2 (6 bases). The CDR3 has 16 residues. Germline CDR1 MGHRA, CDR2 YSYEKL. Trimming removed 0 bases from V and 2 bases from J, with 11 bases in between.

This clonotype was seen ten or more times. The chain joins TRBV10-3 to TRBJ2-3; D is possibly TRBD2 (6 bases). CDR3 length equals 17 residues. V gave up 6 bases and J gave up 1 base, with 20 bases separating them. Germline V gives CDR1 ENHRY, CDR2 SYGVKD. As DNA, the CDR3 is TGTGCCATCAGGGAGGCAGGGCGGGGCGGTGGCACAGATACGCAGTATTTT. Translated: CAIREAGRGGGTDTQYF.

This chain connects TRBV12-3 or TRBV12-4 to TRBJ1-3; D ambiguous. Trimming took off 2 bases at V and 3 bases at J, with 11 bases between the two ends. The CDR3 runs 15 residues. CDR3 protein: CASSLFRRIGNTIYF. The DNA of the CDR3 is TGTGCCAGCAGTTTATTCCGGAGAATTGGAAACACCATATATTTT.

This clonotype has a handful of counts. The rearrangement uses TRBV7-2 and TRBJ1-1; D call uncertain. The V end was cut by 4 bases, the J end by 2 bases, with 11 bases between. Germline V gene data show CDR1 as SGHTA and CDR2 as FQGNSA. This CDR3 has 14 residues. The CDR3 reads CASSSLKDNTEAFF. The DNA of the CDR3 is TGTGCCAGCAGCTCATTAAAGGACAACACTGAAGCTTTCTTT. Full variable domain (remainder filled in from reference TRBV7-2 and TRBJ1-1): GAGVSQSPSNKVTEKGKDVELRCDPISGHTALYWYRQSLGQGLEFLIYFQGNSAPDKSGLPSDRFSAERTGGSVSTLTIQRTQQEDSAVYLCASSSLKDNTEAFFGQGTRLTVV.

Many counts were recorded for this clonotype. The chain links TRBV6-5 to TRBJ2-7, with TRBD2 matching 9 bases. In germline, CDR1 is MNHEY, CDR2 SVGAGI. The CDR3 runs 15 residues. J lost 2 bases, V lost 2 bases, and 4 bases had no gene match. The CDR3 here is CASSYQAGGTYEQYF. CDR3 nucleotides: TGTGCCAGCAGTTACCAAGCGGGAGGAACCTACGAGCAGTACTTC.

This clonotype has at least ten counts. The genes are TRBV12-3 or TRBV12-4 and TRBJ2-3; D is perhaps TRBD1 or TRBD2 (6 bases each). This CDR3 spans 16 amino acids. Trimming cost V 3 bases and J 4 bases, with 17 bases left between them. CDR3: CASSLKWGAKADTQYF. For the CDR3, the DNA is TGTGCCAGCAGTTTGAAATGGGGGGCGAAGGCAGATACGCAGTATTTT.

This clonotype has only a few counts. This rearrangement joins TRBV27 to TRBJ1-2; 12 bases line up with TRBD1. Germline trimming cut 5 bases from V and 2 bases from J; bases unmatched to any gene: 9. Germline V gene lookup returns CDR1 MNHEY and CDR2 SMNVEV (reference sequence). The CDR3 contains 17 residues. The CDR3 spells CASSQGTGGWRNYGYTF. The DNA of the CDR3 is TGTGCCAGCAGTCAGGGGACAGGGGGCTGGCGGAACTATGGCTACACCTTC.

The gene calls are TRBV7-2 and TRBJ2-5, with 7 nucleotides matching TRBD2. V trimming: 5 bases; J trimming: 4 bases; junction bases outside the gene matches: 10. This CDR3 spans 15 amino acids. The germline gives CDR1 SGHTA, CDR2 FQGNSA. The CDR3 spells CASSPTSGEAETQYF. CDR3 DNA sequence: TGTGCCAGCAGCCCGACAAGCGGGGAAGCAGAGACCCAGTACTTC.

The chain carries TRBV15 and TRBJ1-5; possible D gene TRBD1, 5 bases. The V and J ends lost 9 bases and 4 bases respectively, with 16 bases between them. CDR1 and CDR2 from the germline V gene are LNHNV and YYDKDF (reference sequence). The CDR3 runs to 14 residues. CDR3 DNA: TGTGCCACAGGGGAGGCAACCGATAATCAGCCCCAGCATTTT. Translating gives CATGEATDNQPQHF.

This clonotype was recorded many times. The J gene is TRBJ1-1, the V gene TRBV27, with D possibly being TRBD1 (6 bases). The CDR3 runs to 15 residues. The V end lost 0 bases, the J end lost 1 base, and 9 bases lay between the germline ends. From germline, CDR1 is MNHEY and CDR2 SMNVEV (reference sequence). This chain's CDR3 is CASSLSPTGNTEAFF. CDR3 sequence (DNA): TGTGCCAGCAGTTTATCTCCGACAGGGAACACTGAAGCTTTCTTT.

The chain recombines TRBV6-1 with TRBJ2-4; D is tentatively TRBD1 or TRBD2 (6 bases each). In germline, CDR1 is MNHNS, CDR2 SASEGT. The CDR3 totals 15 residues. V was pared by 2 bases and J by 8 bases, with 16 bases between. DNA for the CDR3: TGTGCCAGCAGTGAATATGGAGGGGGTAGGGACATTCAGTACTTC. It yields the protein CASSEYGGGRDIQYF.

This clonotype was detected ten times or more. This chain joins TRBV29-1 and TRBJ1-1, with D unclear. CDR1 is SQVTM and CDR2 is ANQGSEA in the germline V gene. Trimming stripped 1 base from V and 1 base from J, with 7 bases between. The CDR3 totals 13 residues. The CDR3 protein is CSVEADGNTEAFF. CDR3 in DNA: TGCAGCGTTGAAGCGGACGGGAACACTGAAGCTTTCTTT.

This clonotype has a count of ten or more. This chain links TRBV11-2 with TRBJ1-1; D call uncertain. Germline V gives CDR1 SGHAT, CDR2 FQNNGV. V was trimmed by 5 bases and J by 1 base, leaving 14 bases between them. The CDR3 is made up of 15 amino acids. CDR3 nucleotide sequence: TGTGCCAGCAGCCCCTCGAGCGTGGGGAACACTGAAGCTTTCTTT. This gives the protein CASSPSSVGNTEAFF.

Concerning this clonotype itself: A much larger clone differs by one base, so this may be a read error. CDR3 DNA sequence: TGTGCCAGCAGTGCAGGAGCCGGCACTAAAGCTTTCTTT. Translating it yields CASSAGAGTKAFF. V gene TRBV6-1 combines with J gene TRBJ1-1; D is uncertain. Germline V gene sequence: CDR1 MNHNS, CDR2 SASEGT. The CDR3 is 13 residues long.

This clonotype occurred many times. Here the CDR3 reads CASRETSRRTDTQYF. In DNA, the CDR3 is TGTGCCAGCAGAGAAACTAGCAGGCGCACAGATACGCAGTATTTT. V gene TRBV7-2 combines with J gene TRBJ2-3; perhaps TRBD2 as D (6 bases). This CDR3 has 15 residues. V lost 6 bases and J lost 1, with 14 bases in between. Per germline, CDR1 SGHTA and CDR2 FQGNSA.

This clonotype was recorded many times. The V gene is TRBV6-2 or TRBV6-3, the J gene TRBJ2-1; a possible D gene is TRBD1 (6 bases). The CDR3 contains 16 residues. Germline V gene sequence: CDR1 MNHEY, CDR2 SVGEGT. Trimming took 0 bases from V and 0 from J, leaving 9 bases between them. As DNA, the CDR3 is TGTGCCAGCAGTTACTCGGGGGCGAACTCCTACAATGAGCAGTTCTTC. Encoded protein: CASSYSGANSYNEQFF.

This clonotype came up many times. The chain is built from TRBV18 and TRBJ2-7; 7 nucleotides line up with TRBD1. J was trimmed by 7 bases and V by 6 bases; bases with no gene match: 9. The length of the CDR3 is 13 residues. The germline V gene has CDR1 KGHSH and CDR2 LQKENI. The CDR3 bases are TGTGCCAGCTCGCAATACAGGGGTGAGGAGCAGTACTTC. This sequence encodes CASSQYRGEEQYF.

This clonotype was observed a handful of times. The CDR3 reads CASSEVGSTYEQYF. The CDR3 DNA sequence: TGTGCCAGTAGCGAGGTCGGATCCACATACGAGCAGTACTTC. The chain combines TRBV19 with TRBJ2-7, with no clear D. Trimming stripped 6 bases from V and 4 bases from J, with 16 bases between. Germline loops: CDR1 LNHDA, CDR2 SQIVND (reference sequence). This CDR3 contains 14 residues.

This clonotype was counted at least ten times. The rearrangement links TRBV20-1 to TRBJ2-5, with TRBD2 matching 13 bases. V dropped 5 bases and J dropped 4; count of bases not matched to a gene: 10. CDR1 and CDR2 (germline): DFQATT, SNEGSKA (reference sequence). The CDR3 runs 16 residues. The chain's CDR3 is CSASGLAGEMGETQYF. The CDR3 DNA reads TGCAGTGCTTCAGGACTAGCGGGGGAGATGGGAGAGACCCAGTACTTC.

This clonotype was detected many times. The CDR3 DNA sequence: TGTGCCAGCAGCTTAGGAAGTAGCGTCCACGAGCAGTACTTC. Translating it yields CASSLGSSVHEQYF. The chain is built from TRBV11-2 and TRBJ2-7, with D possibly being TRBD2 (5 bases). The CDR3 consists of 14 residues. Trimming shortened V by 1 base and J by 5 bases, and 12 bases separated the two germline ends. From germline, CDR1 is SGHAT and CDR2 FQNNGV. The full variable domain, in which reference TRBV11-2 and TRBJ2-7 provide the parts outside the CDR3, is EAGVAQSPRYKIIEKRQSVAFWCNPISGHATLYWYQQILGQGPKLLIQFQNNGVVDDSQLPKDRFSAERLKGVDSTLKIQPAKLEDSAVYLCASSLGSSVHEQYFGPGTRLTVT.

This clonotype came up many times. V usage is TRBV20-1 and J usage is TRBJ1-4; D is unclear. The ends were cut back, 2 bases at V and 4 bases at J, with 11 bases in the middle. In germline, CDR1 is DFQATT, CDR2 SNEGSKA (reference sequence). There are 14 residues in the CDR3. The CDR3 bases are TGCAGTGCTAGATGGGGTCCTGTTAATGAAAAACTGTTTTTT. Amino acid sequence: CSARWGPVNEKLFF.

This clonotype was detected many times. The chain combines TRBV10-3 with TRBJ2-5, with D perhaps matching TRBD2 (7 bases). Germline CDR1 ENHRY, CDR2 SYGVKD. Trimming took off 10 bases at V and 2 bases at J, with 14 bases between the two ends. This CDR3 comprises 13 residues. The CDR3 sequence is CATSGGPQETQYF. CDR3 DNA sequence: TGTGCCACATCGGGGGGCCCACAAGAGACCCAGTACTTC.

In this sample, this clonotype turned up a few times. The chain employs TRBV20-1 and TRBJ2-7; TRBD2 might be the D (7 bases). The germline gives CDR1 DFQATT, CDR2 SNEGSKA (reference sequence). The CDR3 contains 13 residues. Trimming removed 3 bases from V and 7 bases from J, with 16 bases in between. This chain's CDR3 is CSARGGGPGEQYF. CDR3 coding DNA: TGCAGTGCTAGGGGGGGGGGGCCAGGTGAGCAGTACTTC.

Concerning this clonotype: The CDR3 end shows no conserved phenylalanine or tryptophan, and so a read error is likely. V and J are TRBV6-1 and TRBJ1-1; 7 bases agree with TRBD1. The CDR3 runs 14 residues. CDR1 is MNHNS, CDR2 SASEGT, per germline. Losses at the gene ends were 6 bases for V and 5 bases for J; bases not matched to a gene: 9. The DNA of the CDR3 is TGTGCCAGCAGCACACAGGGGAGGGAGACTGAAGCTTTCCTT. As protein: CASSTQGRETEAFL.

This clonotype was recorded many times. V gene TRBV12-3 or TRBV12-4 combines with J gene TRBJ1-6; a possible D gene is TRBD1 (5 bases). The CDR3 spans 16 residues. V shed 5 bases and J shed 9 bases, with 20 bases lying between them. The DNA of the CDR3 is TGTGCCAGCAGTCAAGCCGGGGGGGGATGGGGTTCACCCCTCCACTTT. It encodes CASSQAGGGWGSPLHF.